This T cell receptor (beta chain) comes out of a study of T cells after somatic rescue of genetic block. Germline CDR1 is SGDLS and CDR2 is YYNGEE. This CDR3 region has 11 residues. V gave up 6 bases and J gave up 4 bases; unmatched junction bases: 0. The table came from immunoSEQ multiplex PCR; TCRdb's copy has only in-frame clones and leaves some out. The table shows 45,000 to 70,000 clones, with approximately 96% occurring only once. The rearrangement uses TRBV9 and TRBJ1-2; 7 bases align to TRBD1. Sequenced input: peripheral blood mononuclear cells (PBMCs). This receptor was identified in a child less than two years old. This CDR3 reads CASTGGYGYTF. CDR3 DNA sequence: TGTGCCAGCACAGGGGGCTATGGCTACACCTTC.